This T cell receptor beta chain was obtained from a study of shared clonotypes between healthy human individuals. Study-wide results and limits: Shared clonotypes: 4.5% to 5% naive CD4, about 4% naive CD8, over 2% memory CD4, roughly 0.4% memory CD8. Clonotype sharing across donors was expected to vary with sequencing depth.

The CDR3 extends over 16 amino acids. The ends were cut back, 0 bases at V and 1 base at J, with 13 bases in the middle. Germline V gives CDR1 SGHTS, CDR2 YDEGEE. On this clone: The antigen is not known.

An approximately 180 ng quantity of DNA, roughly 30,000 T cell genomes, went into the sorted-subset replicate PCRs. TCRdb's copy holds only in-frame clones and misses some; the assay was immunoSEQ multiplex PCR. This table holds some 980,000 clones, 76% found once. This chain joins TRBV5-8 and TRBJ1-2; a weak D match, TRBD1 (5 bases). This TCR was sampled from a man between 18 and 35 years old in good health. The sample taken for sequencing was memory CD4+ T cells sorted from blood. Subset here: CD45RA-negative fraction. The CDR3 nucleotides are TGTGCCAGCAGCTTGGCCAAAGGGACGTATAACTATGGCTACACCTTC. Translation gives CASSLAKGTYNYGYTF.